This T cell receptor beta chain was sequenced during a study of Ad26.COV2.S vaccination and SARS-CoV-2 variants. Study-wide background: In the COV1001 trial, the donor was in the Ad26.COV2.S arm.

General study results and limits: TCR breadth and depth analyses may have underestimated total T cell responses.

About this clone itself: Antigen: not known.

Regarding treatment: around 19 received Ad26.COV2.S at low or high dose, single or two shots; five or six received placebo; per-sample allocation not given. Samples were taken on day 63 after the first vaccine or placebo injection. At a Boston site, the person donating was an adult of 18-55 years. Assay: immunoSEQ multiplex PCR; the TCRdb copy retains only in-frame clones and omits some. Of about 420,000 clones listed, around nine tenths were seen once; the top ten hold about 4%. The starting material was peripheral blood, obtained in a trial of Ad26.COV2.S vaccine versus placebo. The receptor was isolated from a person between 18 and 65 years old who received the Ad26.COV2.S COVID-19 vaccine or a placebo.

The CDR3, as DNA: TGTGCCAGCTCACCACTCTCACAAGGCATGAACACTGAAGCTTTCTTT. It translates to CASSPLSQGMNTEAFF. J is TRBJ1-1 and V is TRBV18; D gene unclear. Deletions cut 1 base from V and 0 bases from J, with 12 bases between. CDR1 is KGHSH and CDR2 is LQKENI in the germline V gene. The CDR3 has 16 amino acids.